This T cell receptor beta chain derives from a study of early T cells in non-severe SARS-CoV-2 infection. Study as a whole: Sequencing used unsorted whole-blood bulk RNA, so chains lack pairing. Study-level points and caveats: Anti-spike CD8 responses were favored by VDJdb matching, which missed private and CD4 specificities.

Unique molecular identifiers were affixed to single, distinct cDNA molecules. From the 5' RACE reads, TCRdb called clonotypes with MiXCR, one entry per CDR3 protein. The sample shows approximately 81,000 distinct CDR3 sequences, roughly 13% of them seen only once. The length of the CDR3 is 17 residues. Per the germline V gene, CDR1 is SGHTA and CDR2 is FQGNSA. With 3 bases clipped from V and 0 bases from J, the junction kept 7 bases outside the gene matches. Notes on this clonotype: Its target is not known.

Sequencing was carried out using whole blood. The genes are TRBV7-2 and TRBJ2-7, with 11 bases matching TRBD2. This clonotype was sampled from an adult who was a healthcare worker with PCR-confirmed SARS-CoV-2 infection or an uninfected control (not recorded which). The CDR3 reads CASSFQSSGGSSYEQYF. The CDR3 DNA follows: TGTGCCAGCAGCTTCCAATCTAGCGGGGGGAGCTCCTACGAGCAGTACTTC. Using reference TRBV7-2 and TRBJ2-7 for the parts outside the CDR3, the full variable domain is GAGVSQSPSNKVTEKGKDVELRCDPISGHTALYWYRQSLGQGLEFLIYFQGNSAPDKSGLPSDRFSAERTGGSVSTLTIQRTQQEDSAVYLCASSFQSSGGSSYEQYFGPGTRLTVT.